Listed below are T cell receptor beta chains from one sample, sequenced in a study of neoadjuvant nivolumab and ipilimumab in lung cancer. Data came from immunoSEQ multiplex PCR; TCRdb stores just in-frame clones and leaves some out. The sample has several thousand clones; approximately 80% are singletons. Sequences were derived from normal lung tissue adjacent to the tumor, sampled after neoadjuvant nivolumab, alone or with ipilimumab, at or shortly before surgery. Receptor source: an adult with non-small cell lung cancer. Some clones in this sample may be carry-over from other donors' samples. CDR3s include the opening cysteine and the closing phenylalanine or tryptophan. The D gene is left open where the match is weak. Not all rows give a size; the values are once, few, many and, for expanded clones, a class.

cdr3_length	j_call	d_call	v_call	clone_size	cdr3_aa	cdr3_nt
18	TRBJ1-1	TRBD1	TRBV7-6	NA	CASSQGQGIPYLNTEAFF	TGTGCCAGCAGCCAGGGACAGGGTATTCCTTACCTAAACACTGAAGCTTTCTTT
14	TRBJ1-2	TRBD1	TRBV7-9	NA	CASSFGQGADGYTF	TGTGCCAGCAGCTTTGGACAGGGGGCAGATGGCTACACCTTC
14	TRBJ2-2	NA	TRBV5-1	NA	CASTREGITGELFF	TGCGCCAGCACCCGAGAGGGGATCACCGGGGAGCTGTTTTTT
15	TRBJ2-5	TRBD1	TRBV15	NA	CATSREKGARETQYF	TGTGCCACCAGCAGAGAGAAGGGGGCAAGAGAGACCCAGTACTTC
16	TRBJ2-2	NA	TRBV11-3	NA	CASSFCRGRNTGELFF	TGTGCCAGCAGCTTCTGCCGGGGGAGGAACACCGGGGAGCTGTTTTTT
14	TRBJ1-3	NA	TRBV29-1	once	CSVEGGVLGNTIYF	TGCAGCGTTGAAGGAGGAGTTCTTGGAAACACCATATATTTT
16	TRBJ2-7	NA	TRBV7-9	NA	CASSPMWGQNYYEQYF	TGTGCCAGCAGCCCGATGTGGGGCCAAAACTACTACGAGCAGTACTTC
14	TRBJ1-2	NA	TRBV5-4	NA	CASSPAGANYGYTF	TGTGCCAGCAGCCCCGCAGGAGCTAACTATGGCTACACCTTC
12	TRBJ1-2	NA	TRBV4-1	few	CASSQEPAGYTF	TGCGCCAGCAGCCAAGAACCAGCTGGCTACACCTTC
13	TRBJ1-1	NA	TRBV6-1	NA	CASTLSGRTEAFF	TGTGCCAGCACCCTATCAGGGAGGACTGAAGCTTTCTTT
13	TRBJ2-7	NA	TRBV7-9	NA	CASSSSELYEQYF	TGTGCCAGCAGCTCCAGCGAATTGTACGAGCAGTACTTC
15	TRBJ2-7	TRBD2	TRBV5-1	NA	CASSPSRAGVYEQYF	TGCGCCAGCAGCCCGTCGAGGGCGGGGGTCTACGAGCAGTACTTC
15	TRBJ2-1	NA	TRBV5-5	once	CASSPYGGNRNEQFF	TGTGCCAGCAGTCCCTACGGCGGGAACCGCAATGAGCAGTTCTTC
15	TRBJ1-2	NA	TRBV4-3	NA	CASSQLSGSSYGYTF	TGCGCCAGCAGCCAACTATCAGGGTCGAGCTATGGCTACACCTTC